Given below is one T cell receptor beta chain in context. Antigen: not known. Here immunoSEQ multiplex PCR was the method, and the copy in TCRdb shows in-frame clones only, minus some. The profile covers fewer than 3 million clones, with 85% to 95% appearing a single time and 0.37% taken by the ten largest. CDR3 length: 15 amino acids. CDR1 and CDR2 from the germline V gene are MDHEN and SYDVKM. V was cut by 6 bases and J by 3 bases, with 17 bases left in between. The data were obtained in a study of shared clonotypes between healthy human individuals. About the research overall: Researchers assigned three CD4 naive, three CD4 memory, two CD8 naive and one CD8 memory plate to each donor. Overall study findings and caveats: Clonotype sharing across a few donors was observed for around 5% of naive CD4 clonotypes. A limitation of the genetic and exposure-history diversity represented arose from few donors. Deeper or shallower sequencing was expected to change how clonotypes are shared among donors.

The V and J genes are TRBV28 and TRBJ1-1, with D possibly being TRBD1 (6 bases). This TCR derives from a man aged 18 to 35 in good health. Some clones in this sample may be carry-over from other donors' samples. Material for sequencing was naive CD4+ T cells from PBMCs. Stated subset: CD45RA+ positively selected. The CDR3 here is CASRGGATVDTEAFF. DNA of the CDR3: TGTGCCAGCAGGGGGGGGGCGACCGTGGACACTGAAGCTTTCTTT.